These 18 T cell receptor beta chains were all obtained from the same sample, sequenced in a study of metastatic and nonmetastatic thyroid tumors. Every patient underwent thyroid surgery untreated. With MiXCR, TCRdb reprocessed the PCR reads. Among roughly 20,000 clones listed, more than 30% were seen once. Material for sequencing was tumor tissue. The source of these receptors is a female donor with papillary thyroid cancer or a benign thyroid nodule (not recorded which). Some clones in this sample may be carry-over from other donors' samples.

The sample holds a few counts of this clone. V and J are TRBV6-2 or TRBV6-3 and TRBJ1-2, with 10 positions matching TRBD1. This CDR3 is 14 amino acids long. Per germline, CDR1 MNHEY and CDR2 SVGEGT. Trimming cost V 6 bases and J 8 bases; bases outside gene matches: 9. CDR3 sequence reads: CASRSDRGLDGYTF. CDR3 coding DNA: TGTGCCAGCAGGTCCGACAGGGGGCTGGACGGCTACACCTTC.

The chain is built from TRBV27 and TRBJ1-1; D gene uncertain. CDR3 length: 12 amino acids. The germline CDR1 and CDR2 sequences are MNHEY and SMNVEV (reference sequence). V lost 5 bases to trimming and J lost 5 bases, with 9 bases between them. The CDR3 protein is CASSLTGTEAFF. The CDR3 nucleotides read TGTGCCAGCAGTCTTACCGGGACTGAAGCTTTCTTT.

The gene calls are TRBV30 and TRBJ1-3; D is uncertain. Germline CDR1 reads GTSNPN; CDR2 reads SVGIG (reference sequence). There are 12 residues in the CDR3. The V end was cut by 4 bases, the J end by 0 bases, with 4 bases between. This chain's CDR3 is CAWMSSGNTIYF. The CDR3 DNA sequence: TGTGCCTGGATGAGCTCTGGAAACACCATATATTTT.

The chain recombines TRBV6-1 with TRBJ1-2; D is undetermined. Looked up from germline, CDR1 is MNHNS and CDR2 is SASEGT. Trimming shortened V by 7 bases and J by 8 bases, and 20 bases separated the two germline ends. The CDR3 spans 14 residues. The CDR3 protein is CASTPSSGAGGYTF. The CDR3 DNA reads as TGTGCCAGCACCCCAAGTTCAGGTGCGGGAGGCTACACCTTC.

This clone was seen only a few times. The chain uses TRBV12-3 or TRBV12-4 and TRBJ2-1, with TRBD2 identical over 10 bases. The CDR3 covers 17 residues. V was pared by 2 bases and J by 9 bases, with 13 bases of the junction left unmatched. The CDR3 spells CASSLLAGAPGSGEQFF. The CDR3 nucleotides read TGTGCCAGCAGTTTACTAGCGGGAGCTCCAGGGTCCGGTGAGCAGTTCTTC.

This clone has just a few counts. The J gene is TRBJ1-2, the V gene TRBV6-5; D is undetermined. V was cut by 5 bases and J by 10 bases, with 8 bases left in between. The germline gives CDR1 MNHEY, CDR2 SVGAGI. This CDR3 is built from 10 residues. CDR3 amino acids: CASSRNDYTF. The CDR3 nucleotides read TGTGCCAGCAGTCGTAATGACTACACCTTC.

The sample holds a few counts of this clone. The chain joins TRBV6-5 to TRBJ2-2; 10 nucleotides line up with TRBD2. Germline V gene sequence: CDR1 MNHEY, CDR2 SVGAGI. CDR3 size: 15 residues. With V trimmed by 4 bases and J by 7 bases, 6 bases remained unmatched. This CDR3 is CASSSSGRAGGELFF. Here the CDR3 DNA reads TGTGCCAGCAGTTCGAGCGGGAGGGCCGGCGGGGAGCTGTTTTTT.

This chain joins TRBV6-1 and TRBJ1-6; possible D gene TRBD1, 6 bases. This CDR3 contains 15 residues. V gave up 5 bases and J gave up 3 bases, with 11 bases separating them. Germline lookup yields CDR1 MNHNS and CDR2 SASEGT. CDR3 sequence: CASSQRTDYNSPLHF. For the CDR3, the DNA is TGTGCCAGCAGTCAGAGGACAGACTATAATTCACCCCTCCACTTT.

In this sample, this clone turned up a few times. Here the CDR3 omits its conserved ending phenylalanine or tryptophan, so a read error is the likely source. The V call is TRBV6-2 or TRBV6-3, the J call TRBJ1-2; TRBD1 aligns across 8 bases. The germline V gene encodes CDR1 MNHEY and CDR2 SVGEGT. CDR3 length: 14 amino acids. Written as DNA, the CDR3 is TGCGCCAGCAGCGCGTCAGGGGGCGTCTATGGCTACACCCTC. Protein sequence: CASSASGGVYGYTL.

The chain carries TRBV20-1 and TRBJ2-7; the D call may be TRBD1 or TRBD2 (5 bases each). The CDR3 has 15 amino acids. Trimming took 0 bases from V and 2 from J, leaving 14 bases between them. Germline V gives CDR1 DFQATT, CDR2 SNEGSKA (reference sequence). The CDR3 nucleotides are TGCAGTGCTAGAGAGGGGGAATTCAGTCCCTACGAGCAGTACTTC. It codes for CSAREGEFSPYEQYF.

V gene TRBV20-1 combines with J gene TRBJ2-3; 11 nucleotides align to TRBD2. This CDR3 spans 16 amino acids. Germline V gives CDR1 DFQATT, CDR2 SNEGSKA (reference sequence). J gave up 4 bases and V 6 bases, and 12 bases lay outside the gene matches. The CDR3 bases are TGCAGTGCCCGCGAACTAGCGGGAGAGGTCGCAGATACGCAGTATTTT. It yields the protein CSARELAGEVADTQYF.

The rearrangement uses TRBV12-3 or TRBV12-4 and TRBJ2-3; possibly TRBD2 for D (6 bases). The CDR3 spans 14 residues. V lost 6 bases and J 2 bases, leaving 12 bases between the germline ends. CDR3 nucleotide sequence: TGTGCCAGCAGACCGGGACTTGACACAGATACGCAGTATTTT. Its protein product is CASRPGLDTDTQYF.

The chain combines TRBV28 with TRBJ2-1, with TRBD1 identical over 8 bases. V dropped 6 bases and J dropped 4; count of bases not matched to a gene: 8. In germline, CDR1 is MDHEN, CDR2 SYDVKM. This CDR3 is 15 amino acids long. CDR3 region: CASSRQGSAYNEQFF. In nucleotides, the CDR3 is TGTGCCAGCAGCCGACAGGGGTCAGCTTACAATGAGCAGTTCTTC. The variable domain in full, completed from reference TRBV28 and TRBJ2-1, reads DVKVTQSSRYLVKRTGEKVFLECVQDMDHENMFWYRQDPGLGLRLIYFSYDVKMKEKGDIPEGYSVSREKKERFSLILESASTNQTSMYLCASSRQGSAYNEQFFGPGTRLTVL.

This clone was picked up a small number of times. This chain joins TRBV6-1 and TRBJ1-1; possibly TRBD1 for D (6 bases). CDR3 length: 16 amino acids. CDR1 is MNHNS, CDR2 SASEGT, per germline. The V end was cut by 5 bases, the J end by 1 base, with 17 bases between. The CDR3 DNA is TGTGCCAGCAGTCCCAGTTGGGGGGCGCAGAACACTGAAGCTTTCTTT. This gives the protein CASSPSWGAQNTEAFF.

The sample holds a few counts of this clone. V is TRBV27 and J is TRBJ1-5; 9 nucleotides line up with TRBD1. The CDR3 runs 15 residues. The germline V gene encodes CDR1 MNHEY and CDR2 SMNVEV (reference sequence). The junction had 10 bases not matched to a gene; V was cut back by 6 bases and J by 7 bases. The CDR3: CASRSGQGSSQPQHF. In DNA, the CDR3 is TGTGCCAGCAGGAGCGGACAGGGGAGTTCCCAGCCCCAGCATTTT.

The chain carries TRBV7-8 and TRBJ2-5; 7 nucleotides line up with TRBD2. CDR3 length: 16 residues. Losses at the gene ends were 1 base for V and 2 bases for J; bases not matched to a gene: 7. The germline V gene encodes CDR1 SGHVS and CDR2 FQNEAQ. The CDR3 sequence: CASSLGTAGEQETQYF. Here the CDR3 DNA reads TGTGCCAGCAGCTTAGGTACGGCGGGGGAACAAGAGACCCAGTACTTC.

This chain uses TRBV27 with TRBJ1-3; a weak D match, TRBD1 (6 bases). CDR3 length: 15 amino acids. The germline gives CDR1 MNHEY, CDR2 SMNVEV (reference sequence). V lost 2 bases, J lost 3 bases, and 11 bases lay in between. The CDR3 coding sequence is TGTGCCAGCAGTTTAAGGGGGGCGGGTGGAAACACCATATATTTT. Encoded protein: CASSLRGAGGNTIYF.

CDR3 loop: CASSPWGRPETDTQYF. DNA of the CDR3: TGTGCCAGCAGCCCCTGGGGTCGGCCAGAAACAGATACGCAGTATTTT. The V and J genes are TRBV11-2 and TRBJ2-3; D is unresolved. The V end was cut by 5 bases, the J end by 3 bases, with 18 bases between. This CDR3 region has 16 residues. CDR1 is SGHAT and CDR2 is FQNNGV in the germline V gene.